Listed here are 16 T cell receptor beta chains from one sample, sequenced in a study of blood T cell repertoires in COVID-19. The repertoire was sequenced with immunoSEQ multiplex PCR; TCRdb's copy has only in-frame clones and lacks some. The repertoire holds approximately 250,000 clones, around 80% seen once, with approximately 2.4% in the top ten. Sequenced sample: peripheral blood. The origin of the receptors is a middle-aged man who had recovered from COVID-19.

V and J are TRBV19 and TRBJ2-5; no clear D. Germline CDR1 reads LNHDA; CDR2 reads SQIVND (reference sequence). V gave up 3 bases and J gave up 5 bases, with 16 bases separating them. The CDR3 loop spans 15 amino acids. The CDR3 bases are TGTGCCAGTAGTATTCAACACCGAACCAGGGAGACCCAGTACTTC. The encoded protein is CASSIQHRTRETQYF. Full variable domain (rest looked up from reference TRBV19 and TRBJ2-5): DGGITQSPKYLFRKEGQNVTLSCEQNLNHDAMYWYRQDPGQGLRLIYYSQIVNDFQKGDIAEGYSVSREKKESFPLTVTSAQKNPTAFYLCASSIQHRTRETQYFGPGTRLLVL.

The V call is TRBV30, the J call TRBJ1-5; tentative D call: TRBD1 (5 bases). In germline, CDR1 is GTSNPN, CDR2 SVGIG (reference sequence). There are 15 residues in the CDR3. The germline V and J ends were trimmed by 2 bases and 9 bases, with 20 bases remaining between them. The CDR3 region is CAWSPGTSSSVPQHF. In DNA form, the CDR3 reads TGTGCCTGGAGTCCCGGGACTTCTTCATCGGTGCCCCAGCATTTT.

The V call is TRBV5-4, the J call TRBJ2-2, with TRBD2 matching 7 bases. After removal of 4 bases from V and 6 bases from J, the junction contained 9 bases not matched to a gene. CDR3 size: 15 residues. Germline CDR1 and CDR2: SGHNT and YYREEE (reference sequence). CDR3 nucleotides: TGTGCCAGCAGCATAAGCGGGAAAAGCTCCGGGGAGCTGTTTTTT. Its translation: CASSISGKSSGELFF.

This clone was recorded only once. In DNA, the CDR3 is TGCGCCAGCAGCTTCGGGGGGGCGTCCCAAGAGACCCAGTACTTC. This encodes CASSFGGASQETQYF. The chain carries TRBV5-1 and TRBJ2-5, with 8 bases fitting TRBD2. CDR3 length equals 15 residues. The J segment lost 1 base and the V segment lost 2 bases, leaving 4 bases of the junction unmatched. Germline loops: CDR1 SGHRS, CDR2 YFSETQ. The full variable domain, with the rest looked up from reference TRBV5-1 and TRBJ2-5, is KAGVTQTPRYLIKTRGQQVTLSCSPISGHRSVSWYQQTPGQGLQFLFEYFSETQRNKGNFPGRFSGRQFSNSRSEMNVSTLELGDSALYLCASSFGGASQETQYFGPGTRLLVL.

This chain connects TRBV19 to TRBJ1-2; no clear D gene. Trimming cost V 10 bases and J 8 bases, with 14 bases left between them. Germline-derived CDR1 and CDR2 are LNHDA and SQIVND (reference sequence). The CDR3 sequence is 11 residues long. CDR3: CATGRGFGYTF. CDR3 sequence (DNA): TGTGCCACTGGTAGAGGCTTCGGCTACACCTTC.

This clone was observed many times. This sequence joins TRBV19 and TRBJ1-2; D is possibly TRBD1 (6 bases). This CDR3 region has 13 residues. Per the germline V gene, CDR1 is LNHDA and CDR2 is SQIVND (reference sequence). V was trimmed by 3 bases and J by 10 bases, leaving 15 bases between them. CDR3 residues: CASSIPRGSYYTF. For the CDR3, the DNA is TGTGCCAGTAGTATCCCCAGGGGCTCTTACTACACCTTC.

The CDR3 loop is CASSPFSRGEDEQYF. CDR3 sequence (DNA): TGTGCCAGCTCACCATTTAGCAGGGGTGAGGACGAGCAGTACTTC. V gene TRBV18 combines with J gene TRBJ2-7; possible D gene TRBD1, 6 bases. The germline V gene has CDR1 KGHSH and CDR2 LQKENI. This CDR3 contains 15 residues. V shed 2 bases and J shed 5 bases, with 16 bases lying between them.

The CDR3 coding sequence is TGTGCTAGTGGTTTGGGGCAGGGGTTCGACGATCAGCCCCAGCATTTT. Translation: CASGLGQGFDDQPQHF. V is TRBV12-5 and J is TRBJ1-5; weak D call: TRBD1 (6 bases). The germline CDR1 and CDR2 sequences are LGHNT and FRNRAP. V was shortened by 1 base and J by 5 bases, with 15 bases between the two germline ends. The CDR3 spans 16 residues.

The chain couples TRBV10-1 to TRBJ2-7; 10 bases match TRBD1. CDR1 is WNHNN and CDR2 is SYGVQD in the germline V gene (reference sequence). The CDR3 sequence is 15 residues long. Trimming took 6 bases from V and 3 from J; bases not matched to a gene: 8. CDR3 in amino acids: CASSQGTGAFYEQYF. CDR3 sequence (DNA): TGCGCCAGCAGCCAAGGGACAGGGGCCTTCTACGAGCAGTACTTC.

The chain combines TRBV7-8 with TRBJ2-1; TRBD1 aligns across 7 bases. The trim removed 5 bases at V and 0 bases at J, leaving 7 bases unmatched. The CDR3 contains 16 residues. Germline CDR1 is SGHVS and CDR2 is FQNEAQ. In DNA form, the CDR3 reads TGTGCCAGCAGCCTCGGACAGGTCGGCTCCTACAATGAGCAGTTCTTC. This encodes CASSLGQVGSYNEQFF.

This clone was counted once. The rearrangement links TRBV7-8 to TRBJ2-3; D possibly corresponds to TRBD1 (6 bases). The germline V gene has CDR1 SGHVS and CDR2 FQNEAQ. V lost 1 base and J lost 5, with 16 bases in between. The length of the CDR3 is 16 residues. CDR3 protein: CASSLGTDTRRDTQYF. CDR3 bases: TGTGCCAGCAGCTTAGGGACAGATACTAGACGAGATACGCAGTATTTT.

CDR3 sequence (DNA): TGTGCTAGTGGTTTGGGGACTAGCGGGAGGGCTAGCACAGATACGCAGTATTTT. Its translation is CASGLGTSGRASTDTQYF. V is TRBV12-5 and J is TRBJ2-3; 15 bases align to TRBD2. Germline trimming cut 1 base from V and 0 bases from J; bases unmatched to any gene: 2. The CDR3 has 18 amino acids. The V gene's germline CDR1 is LGHNT and CDR2 FRNRAP.

The rearrangement links TRBV3-1 (or the pseudogene TRBV3-2) to TRBJ2-2; 7 positions agree with TRBD1. The V segment lost 1 base and the J segment 6 bases; nucleotides outside the gene matches: 11. The germline V gene has CDR1 LGHDT and CDR2 YNNKEL (reference sequence). The CDR3 totals 17 residues. CDR3 nucleotides: TGTGCCAGCAGCCAAGGGGACAGCCGGCAGTATGCCGGGGAGCTGTTTTTT. This gives the protein CASSQGDSRQYAGELFF.

V and J are TRBV18 and TRBJ2-5; TRBD1 agrees at 7 bases. Losses at the gene ends were 6 bases for V and 2 bases for J; bases not matched to a gene: 12. CDR3 size: 16 residues. CDR1 is KGHSH and CDR2 is LQKENI in the germline V gene. The CDR3 region has the DNA TGTGCCAGCTCCCAAACGACAGGGTCTACTCAAGAGACCCAGTACTTC. Residues: CASSQTTGSTQETQYF.

The V call is TRBV5-1, the J call TRBJ2-7; 8 bases align to TRBD1. J gave up 4 bases and V 1 base, and 7 bases lay outside the gene matches. This CDR3 region has 15 residues. The V gene's germline CDR1 is SGHRS and CDR2 YFSETQ. As DNA, the CDR3 is TGCGCCAGCAGCTTGTTTGGACAGGGAATGTACGAGCAGTACTTC. This sequence encodes CASSLFGQGMYEQYF.

The chain has TRBV3-1 (or the pseudogene TRBV3-2) and TRBJ2-5; 7 bases match TRBD2. This CDR3 region has 17 residues. The germline gives CDR1 LGHDT, CDR2 YNNKEL (reference sequence). V was pared by 0 bases and J by 1 base, with 8 bases of the junction left unmatched. CDR3 nucleotides: TGTGCCAGCAGCCAAGATCTGAGACTAGCTGTCCAAGAGACCCAGTACTTC. This sequence encodes CASSQDLRLAVQETQYF.